The present TCR beta chain was sequenced within a study of T cell responses to AZD1222 COVID-19 vaccine. Study-wide background: Whether given at about 4 or about 12 weeks, second doses were pooled. Study-level findings and limits: Among the donors, most were white British and more were female, and clonal diversity was possibly underestimated.

Germline CDR1 MDHEN, CDR2 SYDVKM. The CDR3 contains 17 residues. Trimming cost V 5 bases and J 7 bases; bases outside gene matches: 12. Generated by immunoSEQ multiplex PCR, the TCRdb table keeps only in-frame clones and is missing some. Of about 140,000 clones detected, about 89% appear once; the ten largest clones hold approximately 4.5%. On this clone: Its matching antigen is unknown.

The source material was peripheral blood, sampled on day 0 of AZD1222 vaccination. The chain has TRBV28 and TRBJ2-1; TRBD2 matches at 12 bases. The clonotype comes from an adult in good health. Written as DNA, the CDR3 is TGTGCCAGCAGTCGACTAGCGGGAGAGAGGACGCTTAATGAGCAGTTCTTC. It codes for CASSRLAGERTLNEQFF.